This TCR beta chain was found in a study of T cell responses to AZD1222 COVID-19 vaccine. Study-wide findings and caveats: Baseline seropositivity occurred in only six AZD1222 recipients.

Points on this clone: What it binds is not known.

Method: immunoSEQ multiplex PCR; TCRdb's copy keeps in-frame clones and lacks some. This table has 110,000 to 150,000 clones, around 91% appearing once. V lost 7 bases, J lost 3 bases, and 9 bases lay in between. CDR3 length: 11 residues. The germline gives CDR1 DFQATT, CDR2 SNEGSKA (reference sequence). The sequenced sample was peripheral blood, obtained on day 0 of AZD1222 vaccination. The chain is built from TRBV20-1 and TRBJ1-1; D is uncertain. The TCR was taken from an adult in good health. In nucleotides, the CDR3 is TGCAGTGTTGAGCACGACACTGAAGCTTTCTTT. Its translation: CSVEHDTEAFF.